This T cell receptor beta chain was observed in a study of blood T cells in healthy people across ages. Overall study findings and caveats: Naive and antigen-experienced cells could not be conclusively compared, given unsorted PBMCs. Observed TCR beta diversity per million T cells went down as age went up. This fall followed a roughly linear course with age.

Through a sample-barcoded 5' primer and a J-beta primer mix, a second PCR was run for roughly 6 to 12 cycles. TCRdb ran MiXCR on the 5' RACE reads and lists one entry per CDR3 protein. Here the sample spans over 1.5 million distinct CDR3 sequences, about 49% being singletons. The J segment lost 3 bases and the V segment lost 2 bases, leaving 6 bases of the junction unmatched. The CDR3 is 15 residues long. Every participating donor contributed approximately 10 milliliters of peripheral blood through a draw. Notes on this clonotype: Its antigen remains unidentified. A much more abundant neighbour one base away suggests this may be a read error.

The rearrangement links TRBV12-3 or TRBV12-4 to TRBJ2-5; 7 bases are shared with TRBD2. This sequence was found in a woman between 40 and 50 years old in good health. Source material: blood. The CDR3 nucleotides read TGTGCCAGCAGTTTAACTAGCCGGGGGGAAGAGACCCAGTACTTC. Translating it yields CASSLTSRGEETQYF.